A selection of T cell receptor beta chains follows, all from one sample in a study of molecular identifiers for immune sequencing clone quantification. Via MiXCR, TCRdb re-called the PCR reads, giving one row per CDR3 protein. The sample consists of 15,000 to 20,000 distinct CDR3 sequences, about a fifth of them appearing once. Sequencing was done on a sample of naive CD8+ T cells from blood, with Jurkat cell RNA spiked in. The receptors shown here come from a human donor in good health. Some libraries in this study had Jurkat cell RNA spiked in. The CDR3 runs from the conserved cysteine through the conserved F or W.

TRBV9 CASSVSSMNTGELFF
TRBV6-2/TRBV6-3 CASSYRPGRSGPEAFF
TRBV5-4 CASSRGLTLHEQFF
TRBV3-1 CASSLASRRYNEQFF
TRBV29-1 CSVEVRGRHNEQFF
TRBV27 CASSPGLLYGYTF
TRBV4-3 CASSQAERGDEQFF
TRBV7-9 CASSPRGRDEQYF
TRBV7-9 CASSEIAGATSEQYF
TRBV9 CASSATPGTESEAFF
TRBV7-8 CASSLLGGEPQHF
TRBV13 CASSLEENTGELFF
TRBV20-1 CSATGGNQPQHF
TRBV7-9 CASSSVLSDTQYF
TRBV7-9 CASSRGQLNSPLHF
TRBV2 CASTWSGELFF
TRBV11-2 CASSRGQGITGELFF
TRBV27 CASGDRMDEQYF
TRBV6-2/TRBV6-3 CASRDFLTGELFF
TRBV6-6 CAIGLAGGHRSDTQYF
TRBV9 CASSAGGTTDTQYF
TRBV15 CATSRVLAEIDTQYF
TRBV29-1 CSVEDAWVNYGYTF
TRBV12-3/TRBV12-4 CASSFPGPLAEQYF
TRBV12-3/TRBV12-4 CASSAGGRDTQYF
TRBV12-3/TRBV12-4 CASSLVSGHGETQYF
TRBV7-3 CASSLAGGLDEQFF
TRBV7-9 CASSEDYQREWETQYF
TRBV11-2 CASSSQREGYNEQFF
TRBV5-1 CASSSPSMTLNTGELFF
TRBV4-3 CASSQDPTGVGVGELFF
TRBV2 CASSEGRPPYGYTF
TRBV15 CATSRVGGGYNERFF
TRBV12-3/TRBV12-4 CASRTSVYEQYF
TRBV9 CASSVATHRAPGYGYTF
TRBV3-1 CASSQVDGELFF
TRBV20-1 CSASPRNQETQYF
TRBV2 CASNVGHSGNTIYF
TRBV7-2 CASSFSATGTGPYNEQFF
TRBV29-1 CSVGGTETRGPTSGILDTQYF
TRBV9 CASSVEGVPSTDTQYF
TRBV12-3/TRBV12-4 CASRKSGDGAKNIQYF
TRBV15 CATSTPGTEQETQYF
TRBV28 CASSWGASGSEQYF
TRBV7-9 CASSLRVGRGTDTQYF
TRBV6-2/TRBV6-3 CASSCSRTGWGNQPQHF
TRBV20-1 CSARDLGLAGVYEQYF
TRBV9 CASRPGGLLPYEQYF
TRBV20-1 CSAREDIPYEQYF
TRBV5-5 CASSLRGPPNEQFF
TRBV6-2/TRBV6-3 CASRPTVPINQPQHF
TRBV9 CASSTLEGYNEQFF
TRBV7-6 CASSANNEQFF
TRBV6-2/TRBV6-3 CASTDFSGMTETQYF
TRBV10-3 CAISEGTGGGEQYF
TRBV4-1 CASSPQRGISTDTQYF
TRBV12-3/TRBV12-4 CASSLTGTGNEQYF
TRBV14 CASSQFGLAGYNEQFF